The 10 T cell receptor beta chains presented below share a single source sample, sequenced in a study of blood T cell repertoires in COVID-19 (dated by TCRdb to 2018 to 2020). The library was made by the immunoSEQ multiplex PCR assay. Not all clones reach the TCRdb copy of this immuneACCESS table, which keeps in-frame sequences only. Checked studies attribute under half of the gap to unresolved V genes and leave the rest unexplained. This sample lists approximately 67,000 clones; over 80% were detected once. The leading ten clones occupy less than 9.5% of the sample. Sample: peripheral blood. These receptors were obtained from a human donor in a cohort sampled during active COVID-19.

The sample holds a few counts of this clone. The gene calls are TRBV18 and TRBJ1-2, with D possibly matching TRBD1 (6 bases). The CDR3 contains 15 residues. Germline assignment: CDR1 KGHSH and CDR2 LQKENI. Between the trimmed V and J ends, which lost 3 bases and 3 bases, there was a span of 14 bases. The CDR3 DNA sequence: TGTGCCAGCTCACCGGGGGGGGCCCAGGACTATGGCTACACCTTC. Protein sequence: CASSPGGAQDYGYTF.

The chain recombines TRBV19 with TRBJ2-7; tentative D call: TRBD1 (6 bases). This CDR3 contains 14 residues. The germline V gene has CDR1 LNHDA and CDR2 SQIVND (reference sequence). With 1 base removed from V and 3 bases from J, the gap between germline ends came to 10 bases. CDR3 DNA sequence: TGTGCCAGTAGTATAGCCTTACAGGGCTACGAGCAGTACTTC. Protein product: CASSIALQGYEQYF.

This clone appeared a single time. The rearrangement uses TRBV19 and TRBJ2-5, with D perhaps matching TRBD2 (5 bases). Germline V gene sequence: CDR1 LNHDA, CDR2 SQIVND (reference sequence). The CDR3 has 14 amino acids. Trimming pared 0 bases from V and 7 bases from J, leaving 12 bases between. DNA for the CDR3: TGTGCCAGTAGTATAGATCGGGGTTCGAGGACCCAGTACTTC. Amino acids: CASSIDRGSRTQYF.

The chain carries TRBV24-1 and TRBJ2-5, with 9 bases aligning to TRBD1. Trimming removed 3 bases from V and 5 bases from J; junction bases left unmatched: 6. The CDR3 is made up of 15 amino acids. CDR1 and CDR2 from the germline V gene are KGHDR and SFDVKD. This CDR3 is CATSDNRGQRETQYF. CDR3 in DNA: TGTGCCACCAGTGATAACAGGGGGCAAAGGGAGACCCAGTACTTC.

As regards this clone: This same CDR3 is encoded by further DNA sequences in the sample. The J gene is TRBJ2-7, the V gene TRBV3-1 (or the pseudogene TRBV3-2), with D unresolved. The CDR3 is 13 residues long. Germline V gene lookup returns CDR1 LGHDT and CDR2 YNNKEL (reference sequence). V lost 3 bases and J lost 5, with 11 bases in between. The CDR3 DNA reads TGTGCCAGCAGCCAGGCGGCCGGAGACGAGCAGTACTTC. Translated, it gives CASSQAAGDEQYF.

This rearrangement joins TRBV7-9 to TRBJ2-7; no clear D. The V gene's germline CDR1 is SEHNR and CDR2 FQNEAQ (reference sequence). The CDR3 is made up of 15 amino acids. Trimming removed 5 bases at V and 0 bases at J, with 14 bases between. This CDR3 reads CASSQFSGVSYEQYF. Written as DNA, the CDR3 is TGTGCCAGCAGCCAATTCTCAGGTGTCTCCTACGAGCAGTACTTC.

The chain employs TRBV4-2 and TRBJ2-1; 10 nucleotides match TRBD2. Germline V gene sequence: CDR1 LGHNA, CDR2 YNFKEQ. The CDR3 runs 17 residues. Losses at the gene ends were 4 bases for V and 2 bases for J; bases not matched to a gene: 8. This chain's CDR3 is CASSPRTSGVTYNEQFF. Here the CDR3 DNA reads TGTGCCAGCAGCCCCCGGACTAGCGGAGTGACCTACAATGAGCAGTTCTTC.

This sequence joins TRBV5-4 and TRBJ2-7, with D perhaps matching TRBD1 (6 bases). The CDR3 spans 14 residues. Germline-derived CDR1 and CDR2 are SGHNT and YYREEE (reference sequence). Trimming took off 0 bases at V and 1 base at J, with 8 bases between the two ends. In nucleotides, the CDR3 is TGTGCCAGCAGCTTGGCTACAGGGTCCTACGAGCAGTACTTC. Translation gives CASSLATGSYEQYF.

This chain connects TRBV9 to TRBJ2-3, with D uncertain. The germline V gene encodes CDR1 SGDLS and CDR2 YYNGEE. The V end was cut by 3 bases, the J end by 0 bases, with 17 bases between. The CDR3 is 17 residues long. CDR3 loop: CASSDQPGKESTDTQYF. Here the CDR3 DNA reads TGTGCCAGCAGCGACCAACCAGGTAAAGAAAGCACAGATACGCAGTATTTT.

This chain connects TRBV14 to TRBJ2-5; no firm D call. V lost 1 base to trimming and J lost 7 bases, with 10 bases between them. The germline V gene has CDR1 SGHDN and CDR2 FVKESK. The CDR3 sequence is 13 residues long. Written as DNA, the CDR3 is TGTGCCAGCAGCCAAGGTGCCGGCGGGACCCAGTACTTC. Its translation: CASSQGAGGTQYF. Drawing the rest from reference TRBV14 and TRBJ2-5, the complete variable domain is EAGVTQFPSHSVIEKGQTVTLRCDPISGHDNLYWYRRVMGKEIKFLLHFVKESKQDESGMPNNRFLAERTGGTYSTLKVQPAELEDSGVYFCASSQGAGGTQYFGPGTRLLVL.